This T cell receptor beta chain was recovered during a study of T cells after yellow fever vaccination. Study as a whole: Preparation used SMART-Seq v4 Ultra Low Input for the low-cell-number fractions. Notes on the study in general: After the booster, 96% of CD4 and approximately 90% of CD8 primary-response clones were re-detected. Abundant clonotypes from the bulk population could contaminate FACS-sorted repertoires.

This clonotype showed up just a few times. Its antigen is still unknown. Germline CDR1 reads SEHNR; CDR2 reads FQNEAQ (reference sequence). Unmatched junction bases numbered 8, after V lost 5 bases and J lost 7 bases. The CDR3 spans 14 residues. UMIs and a universal primer site were added when TCR cDNA was made by 5'RACE template switching. TCRdb reanalysed the 5' RACE reads using MiXCR and keeps one entry per CDR3 protein. Among 160,000 or so distinct CDR3 sequences listed, less than 9% were seen once. The specimen was CD4+ T cells sorted from PBMCs, collected 5 days after the first yellow fever vaccination. This rearrangement joins TRBV7-9 to TRBJ1-1; 9 bases fit TRBD1. The clonotype comes from a man between 18 and 35 years old who received the YFV17D yellow fever vaccine. The CDR3 spells CASSQGQGRDEAFF. The CDR3 region has the DNA TGTGCCAGCAGCCAAGGACAGGGGAGAGATGAAGCTTTCTTT.